One and the same sample provided the 14 T cell receptor beta chains below, sequenced in a study of control samples from healthy donors and cancer patients (dated by TCRdb to the early 2020s). The library came from the immunoSEQ multiplex PCR assay. Here the immuneACCESS table is served through TCRdb, limited to in-frame sequences with V and J called. Missing clones are a known gap in these copies; in checked studies unresolved V genes cover under half, and the rest lacks a known reason. The sample table shows about 65,000 clones, and about nine tenths are seen once. The ten biggest clones cover 1.2% of the sample. The sample comprised PBMCs. The receptor source for this set is a woman between 45 and 65 years old with colorectal cancer.

The genes are TRBV7-8 and TRBJ2-3; D is unresolved. This CDR3 has 14 residues. Germline V gene data show CDR1 as SGHVS and CDR2 as FQNEAQ. Trimming took off 0 bases at V and 6 bases at J, with 10 bases between the two ends. Here the CDR3 DNA reads TGTGCCAGCAGCTTAGCCGACATAGTTGATACGCAGTATTTT. It translates to CASSLADIVDTQYF.

This chain connects TRBV6-2 or TRBV6-3 to TRBJ2-1; TRBD2 might be the D (6 bases). The germline CDR1 and CDR2 sequences are MNHEY and SVGEGT. This CDR3 is built from 20 residues. Trimming left V 6 bases short and J 0 bases short, with 27 bases between. CDR3 DNA: TGTGCCAGCAGACCTCGGACTGGGACTCAGCGGGTTAGCTCCTACAATGAGCAGTTCTTC. It yields the protein CASRPRTGTQRVSSYNEQFF.

The gene calls are TRBV10-3 and TRBJ2-2; D possibly corresponds to TRBD2 (6 bases). CDR1 is ENHRY, CDR2 SYGVKD, per germline. V was clipped by 10 bases and J by 2 bases, with 11 bases between them. The CDR3 totals 13 residues. CDR3 in DNA: TGTGCCAGCCGGGAGCCAAACACCGGGGAGCTGTTTTTT. Protein: CASREPNTGELFF.

V gene TRBV6-5 combines with J gene TRBJ1-2; D unresolved. Germline CDR1 reads MNHEY; CDR2 reads SVGAGI. This CDR3 has 16 amino acids. V gave up 4 bases and J gave up 4 bases, with 19 bases separating them. CDR3 nucleotide sequence: TGTGCCAGCAGTTGGAGACTCGTGGGTCATGGCTATGGCTACACCTTC. Translated: CASSWRLVGHGYGYTF.

The chain joins TRBV6-5 to TRBJ2-3; D gene unclear. The germline CDR1 and CDR2 sequences are MNHEY and SVGAGI. The CDR3 has 15 residues. With 8 bases removed from V and 2 bases from J, the gap between germline ends came to 17 bases. This chain's CDR3 is CASLGRVLTTDTQYF. Here the CDR3 DNA reads TGTGCCAGCTTGGGTCGGGTTCTCACCACAGATACGCAGTATTTT.

V and J are TRBV6-1 and TRBJ1-4; TRBD1 agrees at 8 bases. V lost 1 base to trimming and J lost 7 bases; unmatched junction nucleotides: 2. Germline CDR1 MNHNS, CDR2 SASEGT. The CDR3 runs to 14 residues. CDR3 in amino acids: CASSEGTGFEKLFF. The CDR3 DNA reads as TGTGCCAGCAGTGAAGGGACAGGGTTTGAAAAACTGTTTTTT.

The chain links TRBV3-1 (or the pseudogene TRBV3-2) to TRBJ1-3, with a tentative D call TRBD1 (5 bases). The V end was cut by 1 base, the J end by 2 bases, with 15 bases between. This CDR3 has 17 amino acids. Germline-derived CDR1 and CDR2 are LGHDT and YNNKEL (reference sequence). The CDR3 DNA is TGTGCCAGCAGCCAAGGATCGGGCAGGGTAACTGGAAACACCATATATTTT. Encoded protein: CASSQGSGRVTGNTIYF.

The gene calls are TRBV28 and TRBJ1-2; the D gene is possibly TRBD1 (5 bases). Germline CDR1 is MDHEN and CDR2 is SYDVKM. V lost 2 bases and J lost 7, with 11 bases in between. This CDR3 is built from 13 residues. The CDR3 region is CASSLEGMGGYTF. CDR3 coding DNA: TGTGCCAGCAGTTTAGAGGGGATGGGTGGCTACACCTTC.

This clone appeared once. The chain recombines TRBV7-3 with TRBJ1-1; 7 bases fit TRBD1. Per the germline V gene, CDR1 is SGHTA and CDR2 is FQGTGA. CDR3 length: 16 amino acids. The junction had 7 bases not matched to a gene; V was cut back by 3 bases and J by 0 bases. CDR3 coding DNA: TGTGCCAGCAGCTTGGTACAGGGGCCTATGAACACTGAAGCTTTCTTT. Amino acids: CASSLVQGPMNTEAFF.

The chain recombines TRBV2 with TRBJ2-5; 7 bases align to TRBD2. V dropped 3 bases and J dropped 5; count of bases not matched to a gene: 9. This CDR3 comprises 15 residues. Germline loops: CDR1 SNHLY, CDR2 FYNNEI. The CDR3 nucleotides are TGTGCCAGCAGTGACGCGGCGGGGGTAGGGGAGACCCAGTACTTC. This gives the protein CASSDAAGVGETQYF.

This clone appeared once. V usage is TRBV5-1 and J usage is TRBJ2-7, with 14 bases identical to TRBD2. V lost 4 bases to trimming and J lost 6 bases; unmatched junction nucleotides: 9. Germline V gene data show CDR1 as SGHRS and CDR2 as YFSETQ. The CDR3 length is 16 residues. Here the CDR3 DNA reads TGCGCCAGCAGCGGTGCGGGACTAGCGGGAGTATCCGAGCAGTACTTC. Translation gives CASSGAGLAGVSEQYF.

The chain employs TRBV19 and TRBJ2-1; D is possibly TRBD1 (6 bases). Trimming took off 6 bases at V and 15 bases at J, with 21 bases between the two ends. The CDR3 loop spans 13 amino acids. Germline V CDR1 and CDR2: LNHDA, SQIVND (reference sequence). The CDR3 loop is CASSMKGLAGAFF. Written as DNA, the CDR3 is TGTGCCAGTAGCATGAAGGGGTTGGCAGGGGCGTTCTTC.

J is TRBJ2-3 and V is TRBV9; TRBD1 aligns across 9 bases. V was clipped by 3 bases and J by 4 bases; unmatched bases: 3. Germline lookup yields CDR1 SGDLS and CDR2 YYNGEE. The CDR3 extends over 14 amino acids. The CDR3 DNA is TGTGCCAGCAGCGCGGGACAGGGACCAGATACGCAGTATTTT. It encodes CASSAGQGPDTQYF.

The rearrangement joins TRBV7-8 to TRBJ1-1, with D possibly matching TRBD1 (5 bases). V lost 8 bases and J 1 base, leaving 11 bases between the germline ends. Germline CDR1 SGHVS, CDR2 FQNEAQ. CDR3 length equals 13 residues. CDR3: CASSVRGNTEAFF. CDR3 bases: TGTGCCAGCTCGGTTAGGGGGAACACTGAAGCTTTCTTT.